This entry lists 18 T cell receptor beta chains sequenced from one sample in a study of blood T cell repertoires in COVID-19. Using immunoSEQ multiplex PCR, the repertoire was profiled, and TCRdb retains in-frame clones only, with some absent. The table includes about 100,000 clones, around 84% detected once. Material for sequencing was peripheral blood. These receptors came from a woman aged 60-75 years with acute or convalescent COVID-19.

The chain employs TRBV7-3 and TRBJ2-5, with TRBD2 matching 9 bases. Trimming cost V 3 bases and J 1 base; bases outside gene matches: 0. The CDR3 consists of 14 residues. CDR1 and CDR2 (germline): SGHTA, FQGTGA. The CDR3 loop reads CASSLTSGQETQYF. CDR3 coding DNA: TGTGCCAGCAGCTTGACTAGCGGCCAAGAGACCCAGTACTTC.

The chain recombines TRBV28 with TRBJ1-6; D possibly corresponds to TRBD1 (5 bases). V was trimmed by 4 bases and J by 5 bases, leaving 12 bases between them. This CDR3 is built from 15 residues. Germline CDR1 is MDHEN and CDR2 is SYDVKM. The CDR3 region is CASSSQAGDNSPLHF. The CDR3 DNA reads as TGTGCCAGCAGTTCTCAGGCGGGGGATAATTCACCCCTCCACTTT.

In its sample, this clone was seen once. At one of its ends the junction is not consistent with the germline gene, which may arise from a read error. V and J are TRBV13 and TRBJ2-5, with 7 positions matching TRBD1. Germline V lookup: CDR1 PRHDT, CDR2 FYEKMQ (reference sequence). The length of the CDR3 is 17 residues. This chain's CDR3 is CASSLGSLPGQIETQYF. The CDR3 DNA reads TGTGCCAGCAGCCTAGGATCTCTCCCGGGACAGATAGAGACCCAGTACTTC.

This clone has a handful of counts. This same CDR3 is encoded by further DNA sequences in the sample. This chain joins TRBV12-3 or TRBV12-4 and TRBJ2-3; D is undetermined. This CDR3 has 13 amino acids. V lost 3 bases and J lost 3, with 7 bases in between. CDR3 region: CASSFGGTDTQYF. In nucleotides, the CDR3 is TGTGCCAGCAGTTTCGGCGGTACAGATACGCAGTATTTT.

The V call is TRBV7-2, the J call TRBJ1-4; D may be TRBD1 (5 bases). This CDR3 region has 15 residues. Germline V CDR1 and CDR2: SGHTA, FQGNSA. The V and J ends lost 3 bases and 8 bases respectively, with 16 bases between them. CDR3 loop: CASSFRLGEGEKLFF. The CDR3 DNA reads TGTGCCAGCAGCTTTCGACTGGGGGAGGGGGAAAAACTGTTTTTT.

The chain couples TRBV13 to TRBJ2-2, with a weak D call TRBD2 (5 bases). Trimming took off 7 bases at V and 3 bases at J, with 12 bases between the two ends. The CDR3 is made up of 14 amino acids. Per germline, CDR1 PRHDT and CDR2 FYEKMQ (reference sequence). The CDR3 DNA is TGTGCCAGCACTCCCCGGGGTTACACCGGGGAGCTGTTTTTT. Translating it yields CASTPRGYTGELFF.

CDR3 loop: CASSLQEGDYGYTF. DNA for the CDR3: TGTGCCAGCAGCTTACAAGAGGGGGACTATGGCTACACCTTC. The chain links TRBV7-2 to TRBJ1-2, with D perhaps matching TRBD1 (6 bases). V gave up 2 bases and J gave up 3 bases, with 10 bases separating them. Looked up from germline, CDR1 is SGHTA and CDR2 is FQGNSA. This CDR3 has 14 amino acids.

The rearrangement joins TRBV15 to TRBJ2-7; unclear D gene. The CDR3 is made up of 13 amino acids. Germline V gene sequence: CDR1 LNHNV, CDR2 YYDKDF (reference sequence). V gave up 3 bases and J gave up 4 bases, with 10 bases separating them. DNA for the CDR3: TGTGCCACCAGCAGTCGAGGTCTATACGAGCAGTACTTC. Translating gives CATSSRGLYEQYF.

In nucleotides, the CDR3 is TGTGCCAGCAGTCAGAACCCCTCAGGGGAGCTTTATAATTCACCCCTCCACTTT. This gives the protein CASSQNPSGELYNSPLHF. V is TRBV27 and J is TRBJ1-6, with D possibly matching TRBD1 (6 bases). V was trimmed by 5 bases and J by 4 bases, leaving 21 bases between them. Germline assignment: CDR1 MNHEY and CDR2 SMNVEV (reference sequence). This CDR3 has 18 amino acids.

This chain connects TRBV12-3 or TRBV12-4 to TRBJ1-5; D not resolved. The CDR3 has 13 amino acids. V lost 7 bases, J lost 4 bases, and 11 bases lay in between. The CDR3 DNA reads as TGTGCCAGCACCCTAGAGGGAAATCAGCCCCAGCATTTT. As protein: CASTLEGNQPQHF.

In its sample, this clone was seen once. The chain links TRBV6-5 to TRBJ1-5; 7 nucleotides agree with TRBD1. CDR3 length: 15 residues. Trimming at V came to 5 bases and at J to 4 bases, leaving 8 bases not matched to a gene. Germline V gene sequence: CDR1 MNHEY, CDR2 SVGAGI. The CDR3 spells CASSLWDSNNQPQHF. CDR3 sequence (DNA): TGTGCCAGCAGTCTCTGGGACAGCAATAATCAGCCCCAGCATTTT.

This clone appeared a single time. The chain recombines TRBV2 with TRBJ2-1; 7 bases align to TRBD2. V gave up 4 bases and J gave up 0 bases; unmatched junction bases: 6. From germline, CDR1 is SNHLY and CDR2 FYNNEI. This CDR3 is built from 16 residues. The CDR3 sequence is CASSGSGGSSYNEQFF. For the CDR3, the DNA is TGTGCCAGCAGTGGTTCAGGCGGGAGCTCCTACAATGAGCAGTTCTTC.

The chain carries TRBV4-2 and TRBJ1-2; 8 bases fit TRBD1. This CDR3 contains 16 residues. With V trimmed by 3 bases and J by 7 bases, 13 bases remained unmatched. In germline, CDR1 is LGHNA, CDR2 YNFKEQ. The CDR3 DNA follows: TGTGCCAGCAGCCAGTCCAAGACAGGGGAAATCCGTGGCTACACCTTC. Amino acid sequence: CASSQSKTGEIRGYTF.

This clone has only a few counts. The V gene is TRBV27, the J gene TRBJ1-1, with TRBD1 identical over 8 bases. Unmatched junction bases numbered 9, after V lost 4 bases and J lost 5 bases. This CDR3 has 15 amino acids. The V gene's germline CDR1 is MNHEY and CDR2 SMNVEV (reference sequence). CDR3 loop: CASSYRGAGGTEAFF. The DNA of the CDR3 is TGTGCCAGCAGTTACAGGGGGGCTGGGGGGACTGAAGCTTTCTTT.

This chain connects TRBV5-1 to TRBJ2-7; TRBD1 agrees at 9 bases. J was trimmed by 3 bases and V by 4 bases; bases with no gene match: 5. CDR3 length: 14 amino acids. Germline assignment: CDR1 SGHRS and CDR2 YFSETQ. CDR3 protein: CASSRDRELYEQYF. The CDR3 coding sequence is TGCGCCAGCAGCAGGGACAGGGAACTCTACGAGCAGTACTTC. The variable domain in full, with the rest retrieved from reference TRBV5-1 and TRBJ2-7, is KAGVTQTPRYLIKTRGQQVTLSCSPISGHRSVSWYQQTPGQGLQFLFEYFSETQRNKGNFPGRFSGRQFSNSRSEMNVSTLELGDSALYLCASSRDRELYEQYFGPGTRLTVT.

The chain combines TRBV4-1 with TRBJ1-6; no definite D call. Trimming pared 2 bases from V and 10 bases from J, leaving 9 bases between. Germline CDR1 MGHRA, CDR2 YSYEKL. The length of the CDR3 is 13 residues. In nucleotides, the CDR3 is TGCGCCAGCAGCCAACTTACTGTATCACCCCTCCACTTT. The encoded protein is CASSQLTVSPLHF.

This clone is a singleton in its sample. The chain employs TRBV3-1 (or the pseudogene TRBV3-2) and TRBJ1-1; no definite D call. Germline CDR1 reads LGHDT; CDR2 reads YNNKEL (reference sequence). CDR3 size: 14 residues. V lost 4 bases and J 1 base, leaving 10 bases between the germline ends. The CDR3 is CASSPLFGNTEAFF. The CDR3 DNA sequence: TGTGCCAGCAGCCCCCTTTTCGGGAACACTGAAGCTTTCTTT.

The chain carries TRBV6-2 or TRBV6-3 and TRBJ1-2; tentative D call: TRBD1 (5 bases). The CDR3 runs 15 residues. Germline V CDR1 and CDR2: MNHEY, SVGEGT. Trimming pared 0 bases from V and 1 base from J, leaving 9 bases between. The CDR3: CASSYSTAGNYGYTF. CDR3 coding DNA: TGTGCCAGCAGTTACTCGACAGCTGGTAACTATGGCTACACCTTC.